This T cell receptor (beta chain) emerged from a study of T-cell reconstitution after alpha-beta-depleted transplantation in children. In this sample, this clonotype turned up a few times. Its antigen is undetermined. Germline V gene sequence: CDR1 LGHDT, CDR2 YNNKEL (reference sequence). This CDR3 has 16 residues. Unmatched junction bases numbered 11, after V lost 3 bases and J lost 6 bases. Study-level findings and limits: When one year had passed after transplant, most T-cell counts and diversity came from newly produced T cells.

It was with unique molecular identifiers that the TCRbeta library was prepared. MiXCR, run by TCRdb on the PCR reads, gives a single entry per CDR3 protein. The sample consists of about a million distinct CDR3 sequences, about 30% of them appearing once. The V and J genes are TRBV3-1 and TRBJ2-3, with 8 bases aligning to TRBD2. The sequence was collected from a boy less than two years old who had a stem cell transplant for SCID, so the T cells may come from the graft donor. The specimen was PBMCs, mostly from graft donor cells, collected 360 days after TCRalphabeta/CD19-depleted stem cell transplant. The CDR3 here is CASSQGPGGPRDTQYF. The CDR3 coding sequence is TGTGCCAGCAGCCAGGGGCCGGGGGGGCCTCGGGATACGCAGTATTTT.